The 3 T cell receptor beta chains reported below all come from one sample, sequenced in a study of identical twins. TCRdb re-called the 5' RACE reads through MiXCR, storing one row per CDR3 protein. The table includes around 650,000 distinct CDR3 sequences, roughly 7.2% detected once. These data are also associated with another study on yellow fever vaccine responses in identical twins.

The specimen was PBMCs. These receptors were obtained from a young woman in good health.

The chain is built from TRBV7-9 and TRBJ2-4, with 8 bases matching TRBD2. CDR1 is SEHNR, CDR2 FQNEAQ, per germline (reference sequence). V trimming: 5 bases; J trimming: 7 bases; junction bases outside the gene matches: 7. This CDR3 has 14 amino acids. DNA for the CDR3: TGTGCCAGCAGCCCCGGACTAGCCAGGAACATTCAGTACTTC. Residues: CASSPGLARNIQYF.

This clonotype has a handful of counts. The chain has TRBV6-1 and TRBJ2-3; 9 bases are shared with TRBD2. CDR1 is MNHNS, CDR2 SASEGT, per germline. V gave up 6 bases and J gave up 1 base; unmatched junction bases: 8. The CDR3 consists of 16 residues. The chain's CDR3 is CASSSISSGGTDTQYF. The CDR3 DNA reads TGTGCCAGCAGCTCGATCTCTAGCGGGGGCACAGATACGCAGTATTTT.

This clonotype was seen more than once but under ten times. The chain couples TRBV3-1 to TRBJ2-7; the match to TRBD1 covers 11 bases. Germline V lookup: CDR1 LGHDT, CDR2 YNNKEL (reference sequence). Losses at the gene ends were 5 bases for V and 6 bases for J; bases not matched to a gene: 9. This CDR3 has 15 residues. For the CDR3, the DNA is TGTGCCAGCAGCTTCCGGGACAGGGGGTCAGGCGAGCAGTACTTC. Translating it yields CASSFRDRGSGEQYF.